This passage covers 28 T cell receptor beta chains from one sample sequenced in a study of T cell responses to AZD1222 COVID-19 vaccine. Sequenced by immunoSEQ multiplex PCR; TCRdb stores in-frame clones only, minus some. The table shows approximately 110,000 clones, with around 83% occurring only once. The sample here was peripheral blood, taken 28 days after the second AZD1222 dose. The receptors originated from an adult who received the AZD1222 COVID-19 vaccine.

This clone occurred a few times. The identical CDR3 is also encoded by other nucleotide sequences in the sample. The V call is TRBV7-8, the J call TRBJ2-7; D gene unclear. The germline V gene encodes CDR1 SGHVS and CDR2 FQNEAQ. There are 12 residues in the CDR3. Between the trimmed V and J ends, which lost 4 bases and 2 bases, there was a span of 6 bases. CDR3 region: CASSSAPYEQYF. The CDR3, as DNA: TGTGCCAGCAGCTCCGCCCCCTACGAGCAGTACTTC. Full variable domain (remainder filled in from reference TRBV7-8 and TRBJ2-7): GAGVSQSPRYKVAKRGQDVALRCDPISGHVSLFWYQQALGQGPEFLTYFQNEAQLDKSGLPSDRFFAERPEGSVSTLKIQRTQQEDSAVYLCASSSAPYEQYFGPGTRLTVT.

The DNA of the CDR3 is TGTGCCTGGAGCGGTTGGGGGGGAAGCTCTGGAAACACCATATATTTT. Translated, it gives CAWSGWGGSSGNTIYF. This chain connects TRBV30 to TRBJ1-3; D perhaps matches TRBD1 (5 bases). CDR1 and CDR2 (germline): GTSNPN, SVGIG (reference sequence). The CDR3 spans 16 residues. Trimming took 3 bases from V and 0 from J, leaving 15 bases between them.

This clone was seen once. The rearrangement links TRBV19 to TRBJ1-6; a weak D match, TRBD1 (5 bases). CDR3 size: 16 residues. The V gene lost 6 bases and the J gene lost 4 bases, with 16 bases spanning the gap. Germline V gene data show CDR1 as LNHDA and CDR2 as SQIVND (reference sequence). The CDR3: CASSPIGGLYNSPLHF. As DNA, the CDR3 is TGTGCCAGTAGCCCCATCGGGGGGTTGTATAATTCACCCCTCCACTTT.

The chain combines TRBV3-1 (or the pseudogene TRBV3-2) with TRBJ1-6, with TRBD1 matching 8 bases. This CDR3 region has 15 residues. Germline V gene data show CDR1 as LGHDT and CDR2 as YNNKEL (reference sequence). V shed 1 base, J shed 7 bases, and the junction held 3 bases outside the gene matches. The CDR3 region has the DNA TGTGCCAGCAGCCAAGGCAGGGGGCCCAATTCACCCCTCCACTTT. Translation gives CASSQGRGPNSPLHF.

This chain connects TRBV5-8 to TRBJ2-2; maybe TRBD2 (6 bases). Germline values: CDR1 SGHTS, CDR2 YDEGEE. Trimming cost V 2 bases and J 4 bases, with 12 bases left between them. The CDR3 loop spans 15 amino acids. The CDR3 bases are TGTGCCAGCAGCTTATGGGGAGCGGGCACCGGGGAGCTGTTTTTT. Translating gives CASSLWGAGTGELFF.

The chain carries TRBV7-2 and TRBJ1-5; weak D call: TRBD1 (5 bases). V was trimmed by 1 base and J by 1 base, leaving 8 bases between them. Germline CDR1 is SGHTA and CDR2 is FQGNSA. This CDR3 is 15 amino acids long. CDR3 DNA sequence: TGTGCCAGCAGCTTAGTCGGGGACAGCAATCAGCCCCAGCATTTT. It encodes CASSLVGDSNQPQHF. Full variable domain (rest looked up from reference TRBV7-2 and TRBJ1-5): GAGVSQSPSNKVTEKGKDVELRCDPISGHTALYWYRQSLGQGLEFLIYFQGNSAPDKSGLPSDRFSAERTGGSVSTLTIQRTQQEDSAVYLCASSLVGDSNQPQHFGDGTRLSIL.

The CDR3 nucleotides are TGTGCCAGCAGCGTCCGGGGGACAGCCAGCTCCTACGAGCAGTACTTC. Amino acid sequence: CASSVRGTASSYEQYF. V gene TRBV9 combines with J gene TRBJ2-7, with D possibly matching TRBD1 (7 bases). Germline V lookup: CDR1 SGDLS, CDR2 YYNGEE. The V end lost 2 bases, the J end lost 0 bases, and 15 bases lay between the germline ends. The CDR3 covers 16 residues.

This clone is a singleton in its sample. This chain connects TRBV28 to TRBJ1-2, with D possibly TRBD1 on 5 matching bases. Germline V gives CDR1 MDHEN, CDR2 SYDVKM. V dropped 4 bases and J dropped 2 bases, with 17 bases sitting between them. The CDR3 sequence is 16 residues long. The CDR3 reads CASSYAGEGRNYGYTF. CDR3 DNA: TGTGCCAGCAGTTACGCCGGGGAGGGGCGAAACTATGGCTACACCTTC.

The CDR3 loop is CASSKSPLNTEAFF. CDR3 bases: TGTGCCAGTAGTAAGTCCCCACTGAACACTGAAGCTTTCTTT. The chain is built from TRBV19 and TRBJ1-1, with D hard to call. Germline values: CDR1 LNHDA, CDR2 SQIVND (reference sequence). Deletions cut 4 bases from V and 0 bases from J, with 9 bases between. The length of the CDR3 is 14 residues.

The V gene is TRBV6-5, the J gene TRBJ2-7; the D gene is possibly TRBD1 (5 bases). Trimming removed 5 bases from V and 3 bases from J, with 8 bases in between. The CDR3 totals 12 residues. CDR1 is MNHEY, CDR2 SVGAGI, per germline. The CDR3 DNA reads as TGTGCCAGCAGTCATCAGGGCTACGAGCAGTACTTC. Its translation is CASSHQGYEQYF.

The genes are TRBV10-3 and TRBJ2-6; D may be TRBD1 (6 bases). Germline values: CDR1 ENHRY, CDR2 SYGVKD. The CDR3 is 16 amino acids. The V and J ends lost 7 bases and 2 bases respectively, with 15 bases between them. The CDR3 spells CAIKAGEGTGANVLTF. CDR3 DNA: TGTGCCATCAAAGCAGGGGAAGGAACTGGGGCCAACGTCCTGACTTTC.

The genes are TRBV4-2 and TRBJ1-2; D not certain. Per germline, CDR1 LGHNA and CDR2 YNFKEQ. This CDR3 region has 12 residues. V was pared by 3 bases and J by 8 bases, with 10 bases between. CDR3 region: CASSQGRSGYTF. CDR3 nucleotides: TGTGCCAGCAGCCAGGGGAGATCGGGCTACACCTTC.

The CDR3 DNA follows: TGTGCCAGCAGCAACGGAGTCAGGGGTCGCGGCTACACCTTC. It specifies CASSNGVRGRGYTF. V is TRBV2 and J is TRBJ1-2, with D tentatively TRBD1 (6 bases). Germline lookup yields CDR1 SNHLY and CDR2 FYNNEI. This CDR3 has 14 residues. V dropped 6 bases and J dropped 8 bases, with 19 bases sitting between them.

This clone was counted between two and nine times. J is TRBJ1-1 and V is TRBV6-2 or TRBV6-3; D uncertain. Germline V gene sequence: CDR1 MNHEY, CDR2 SVGEGT. V lost 0 bases and J 5 bases, leaving 13 bases between the germline ends. The CDR3 loop spans 15 amino acids. CDR3 nucleotides: TGTGCCAGCAGTTACTCTGCAGGAGTGAGGACTGAAGCTTTCTTT. Translated: CASSYSAGVRTEAFF.

The CDR3 DNA is TGTGCCAGCAGCCCTCACCCATCGGGACAGGCTAGCACAGATACGCAGTATTTT. Translation: CASSPHPSGQASTDTQYF. The chain employs TRBV7-2 and TRBJ2-3, with TRBD1 matching over 8 bases. V shed 5 bases and J 0 bases; nucleotides not matched to a gene: 13. From germline, CDR1 is SGHTA and CDR2 FQGNSA. CDR3 length: 18 amino acids. The variable domain in full, completed from reference TRBV7-2 and TRBJ2-3, reads GAGVSQSPSNKVTEKGKDVELRCDPISGHTALYWYRQSLGQGLEFLIYFQGNSAPDKSGLPSDRFSAERTGGSVSTLTIQRTQQEDSAVYLCASSPHPSGQASTDTQYFGPGTRLTVL.

This chain links TRBV5-1 with TRBJ2-7; D is perhaps TRBD2 (5 bases). Trimming took off 4 bases at V and 4 bases at J, with 18 bases between the two ends. This CDR3 contains 15 residues. The germline V gene has CDR1 SGHRS and CDR2 YFSETQ. CDR3 region: CASSPGMGGPYEQYF. The DNA for the CDR3 is TGCGCCAGCAGCCCCGGTATGGGCGGGCCATACGAGCAGTACTTC.

The V gene is TRBV19, the J gene TRBJ2-1, with TRBD1 identical over 9 bases. CDR1 is LNHDA, CDR2 SQIVND, per germline (reference sequence). V was clipped by 4 bases and J by 4 bases; unmatched bases: 2. The CDR3 runs to 14 residues. This CDR3 is CASSRQGGYNEQFF. The CDR3 bases are TGTGCCAGTAGTAGACAGGGGGGGTACAATGAGCAGTTCTTC.

V gene TRBV5-4 combines with J gene TRBJ2-7; TRBD1 agrees at 12 bases. Germline-derived CDR1 and CDR2 are SGHNT and YYREEE (reference sequence). V dropped 4 bases and J dropped 2; count of bases not matched to a gene: 7. The CDR3 is 16 residues long. Here the CDR3 reads CASSPPGQGATYEQYF. The CDR3 nucleotides are TGTGCCAGCAGCCCTCCGGGACAGGGGGCTACCTACGAGCAGTACTTC.

The chain employs TRBV3-1 (or the pseudogene TRBV3-2) and TRBJ1-5; D might be TRBD1 (5 bases). V was trimmed by 4 bases and J by 0 bases, leaving 10 bases between them. Germline assignment: CDR1 LGHDT and CDR2 YNNKEL (reference sequence). The length of the CDR3 is 15 residues. CDR3 bases: TGTGCCAGCAGCCCGACAGTATATAGCAATCAGCCCCAGCATTTT. This gives the protein CASSPTVYSNQPQHF.

CDR3 region: CASSDSYEQYF. In nucleotides, the CDR3 is TGTGCCAGCAGCGACTCCTACGAGCAGTACTTC. This chain joins TRBV7-8 and TRBJ2-7; D gene unclear. Trimming cost V 5 bases and J 0 bases, with 2 bases left between them. The CDR3 loop spans 11 amino acids. CDR1 and CDR2 from the germline V gene are SGHVS and FQNEAQ.

The chain recombines TRBV7-9 with TRBJ1-3; no clear D. CDR1 and CDR2 from the germline V gene are SEHNR and FQNEAQ (reference sequence). Trimming pared 7 bases from V and 0 bases from J, leaving 4 bases between. This CDR3 is built from 12 residues. CDR3 protein: CASKSSGNTIYF. CDR3 DNA sequence: TGTGCCAGCAAGAGCTCTGGAAACACCATATATTTT.

The V and J genes are TRBV6-5 and TRBJ1-3; the D gene is possibly TRBD1 (6 bases). Trimming took 4 bases from V and 2 from J, leaving 12 bases between them. The CDR3 runs to 15 residues. Germline V lookup: CDR1 MNHEY, CDR2 SVGAGI. CDR3 protein: CASSFVQGAGNTIYF. The CDR3 DNA sequence: TGTGCCAGCAGTTTCGTACAGGGAGCTGGAAACACCATATATTTT.

V is TRBV5-6 and J is TRBJ1-2, with D perhaps TRBD1 (6 bases). Germline assignment: CDR1 SGHDT and CDR2 YYEEEE. The CDR3 contains 15 residues. Trimming took 3 bases from V and 4 from J, leaving 16 bases between them. The CDR3 DNA is TGTGCCAGCAGCTCGCTGGACAGAGAATTCTATGGCTACACCTTC. Amino acid sequence: CASSSLDREFYGYTF.

The chain carries TRBV6-5 and TRBJ1-5; TRBD1 aligns across 8 bases. Trimming removed 8 bases from V and 0 bases from J; junction bases left unmatched: 6. The CDR3 runs 15 residues. Germline CDR1 is MNHEY and CDR2 is SVGAGI. CDR3 DNA: TGTGCCAGCGGCGACAGGGGCTATAGCAATCAGCCCCAGCATTTT. This encodes CASGDRGYSNQPQHF.

The chain combines TRBV6-6 with TRBJ1-1, with a possible D match to TRBD1 (6 bases). This CDR3 has 14 amino acids. V lost 7 bases and J 11 bases, leaving 23 bases between the germline ends. Germline CDR1 and CDR2: MNHNY and SVGAGI (reference sequence). In DNA form, the CDR3 reads TGTGCCAGCAAGGGACAAACCCCTCGAGAAACGGCTTTCTTT. Its translation: CASKGQTPRETAFF.

The chain is built from TRBV7-3 and TRBJ1-1; the D gene is possibly TRBD1 (5 bases). From germline, CDR1 is SGHTA and CDR2 FQGTGA. This CDR3 is 13 amino acids long. V was clipped by 2 bases and J by 7 bases, with 11 bases between them. The chain's CDR3 is CASSLGGEGEAFF. The CDR3 DNA reads as TGTGCCAGCAGCTTAGGGGGGGAAGGTGAAGCTTTCTTT.

In its sample, this clone was seen once. The chain has TRBV24-1 and TRBJ2-3, with 7 bases aligning to TRBD1. V shed 9 bases, J shed 5 bases, and the junction held 16 bases outside the gene matches. The CDR3 totals 16 residues. CDR1 is KGHDR, CDR2 SFDVKD, per germline. DNA for the CDR3: TGTGCCACCGCGACAGGGTTCCTCGATCTGGGAGATACGCAGTATTTT. Translated, it gives CATATGFLDLGDTQYF.

The chain links TRBV3-1 (or the pseudogene TRBV3-2) to TRBJ1-2, with D perhaps matching TRBD1 (6 bases). CDR1 and CDR2 (germline): LGHDT, YNNKEL (reference sequence). V lost 1 base and J 5 bases, leaving 23 bases between the germline ends. CDR3 size: 18 residues. The CDR3 sequence: CASSQVVFPGARDYGYTF. CDR3 DNA: TGTGCCAGCAGCCAAGTTGTCTTTCCAGGGGCCAGGGATTATGGCTACACCTTC.